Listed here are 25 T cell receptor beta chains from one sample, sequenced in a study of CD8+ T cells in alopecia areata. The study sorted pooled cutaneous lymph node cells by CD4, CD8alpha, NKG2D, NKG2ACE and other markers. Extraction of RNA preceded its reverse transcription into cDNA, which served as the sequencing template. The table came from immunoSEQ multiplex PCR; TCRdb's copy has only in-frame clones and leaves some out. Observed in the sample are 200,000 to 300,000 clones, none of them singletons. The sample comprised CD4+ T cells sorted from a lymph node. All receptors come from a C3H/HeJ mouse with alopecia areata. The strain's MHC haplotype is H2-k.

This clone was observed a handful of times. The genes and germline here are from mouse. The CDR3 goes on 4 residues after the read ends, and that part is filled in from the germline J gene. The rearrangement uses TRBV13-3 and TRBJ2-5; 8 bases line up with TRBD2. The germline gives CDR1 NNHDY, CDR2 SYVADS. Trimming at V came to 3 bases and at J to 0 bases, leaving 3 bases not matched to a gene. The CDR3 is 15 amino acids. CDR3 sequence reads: CASSGTGINQDTQYF. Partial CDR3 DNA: TGTGCCAGCAGTGGGACTGGGATTAACCAAGAC.

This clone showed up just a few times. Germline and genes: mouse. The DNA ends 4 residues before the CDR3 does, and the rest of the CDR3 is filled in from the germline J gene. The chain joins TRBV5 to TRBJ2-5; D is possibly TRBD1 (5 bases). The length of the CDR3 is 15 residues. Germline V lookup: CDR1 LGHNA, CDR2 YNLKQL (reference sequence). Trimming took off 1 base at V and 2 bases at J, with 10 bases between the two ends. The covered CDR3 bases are TGTGCCAGCAGCCAAGCGCAGGGAGTCCAAGAC. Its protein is CASSQAQGVQD. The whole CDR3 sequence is CASSQAQGVQDTQYF.

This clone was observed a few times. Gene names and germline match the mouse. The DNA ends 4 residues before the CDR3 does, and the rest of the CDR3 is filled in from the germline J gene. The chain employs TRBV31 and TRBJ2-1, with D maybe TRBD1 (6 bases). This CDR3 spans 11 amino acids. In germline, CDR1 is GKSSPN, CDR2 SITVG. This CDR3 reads CAWWDMAEQFF. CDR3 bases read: TGTGCCTGGTGGGACATGGCT.

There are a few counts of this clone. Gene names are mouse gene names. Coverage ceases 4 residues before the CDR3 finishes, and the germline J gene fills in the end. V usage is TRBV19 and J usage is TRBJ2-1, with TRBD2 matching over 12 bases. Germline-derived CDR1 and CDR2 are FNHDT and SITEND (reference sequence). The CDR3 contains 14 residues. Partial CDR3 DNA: TGTGCCAGCAGTATGGGACTGGGGGGTCCT. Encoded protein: CASSMGLGGP. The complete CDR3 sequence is CASSMGLGGPEQFF.

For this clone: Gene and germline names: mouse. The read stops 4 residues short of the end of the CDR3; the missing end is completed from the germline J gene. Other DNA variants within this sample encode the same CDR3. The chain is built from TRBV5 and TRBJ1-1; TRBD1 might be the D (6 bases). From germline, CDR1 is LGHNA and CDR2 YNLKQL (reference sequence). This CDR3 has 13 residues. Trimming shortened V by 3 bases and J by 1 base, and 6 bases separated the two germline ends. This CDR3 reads CASSQTGNTEVFF. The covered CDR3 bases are TGTGCCAGCAGCCAGACAGGGAACACA.

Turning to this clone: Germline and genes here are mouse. The part of the CDR3 DNA that was read is TGTGCCAGCAGGGCAGGGGGAGCT. It yields the protein CASRAGGA. The full CDR3 is CASRAGGAEQFF. The V and J genes are TRBV13-1 and TRBJ2-1, with 7 bases lining up with TRBD1. The read ends 4 residues before the CDR3 terminus; that terminus is restored from the germline J gene. There are 12 residues in the CDR3. Germline V gene lookup returns CDR1 NSHNY and CDR2 SYGAGN.

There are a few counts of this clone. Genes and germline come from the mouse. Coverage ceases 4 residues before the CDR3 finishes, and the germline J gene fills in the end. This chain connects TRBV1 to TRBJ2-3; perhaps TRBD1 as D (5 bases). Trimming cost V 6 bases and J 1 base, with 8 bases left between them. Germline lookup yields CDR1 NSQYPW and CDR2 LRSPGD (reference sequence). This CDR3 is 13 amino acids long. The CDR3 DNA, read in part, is TGCACCTGCAGGTCACAGGGTGCAGAA. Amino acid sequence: CTCRSQGAE. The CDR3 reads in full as CTCRSQGAETLYF.

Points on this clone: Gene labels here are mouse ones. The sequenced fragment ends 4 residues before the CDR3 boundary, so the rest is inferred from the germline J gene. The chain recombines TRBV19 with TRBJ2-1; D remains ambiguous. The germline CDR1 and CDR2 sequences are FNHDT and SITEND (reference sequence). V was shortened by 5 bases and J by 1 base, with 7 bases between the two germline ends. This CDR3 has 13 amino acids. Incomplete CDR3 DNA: TGTGCCAGCAGGCGACACAACTATGCT. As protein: CASRRHNYA. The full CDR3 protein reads CASRRHNYAEQFF.

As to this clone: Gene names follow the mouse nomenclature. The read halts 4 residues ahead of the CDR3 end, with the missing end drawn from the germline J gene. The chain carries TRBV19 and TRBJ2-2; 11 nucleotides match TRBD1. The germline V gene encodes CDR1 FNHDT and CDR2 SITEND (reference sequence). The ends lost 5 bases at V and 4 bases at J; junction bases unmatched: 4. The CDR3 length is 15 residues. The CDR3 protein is CASSTGTGGTGQLYF. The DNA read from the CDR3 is TGTGCCAGCAGCACCGGGACAGGGGGCACCGGG.

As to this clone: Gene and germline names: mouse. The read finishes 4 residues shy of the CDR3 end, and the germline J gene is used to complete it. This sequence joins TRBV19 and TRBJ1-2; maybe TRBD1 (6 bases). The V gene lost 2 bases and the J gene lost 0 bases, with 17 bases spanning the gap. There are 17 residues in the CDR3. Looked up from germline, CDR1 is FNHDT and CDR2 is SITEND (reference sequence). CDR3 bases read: TGTGCCAGCAGTATTGGCCCTCCGACAGGTTCAAACTCC. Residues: CASSIGPPTGSNS. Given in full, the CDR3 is CASSIGPPTGSNSDYTF.

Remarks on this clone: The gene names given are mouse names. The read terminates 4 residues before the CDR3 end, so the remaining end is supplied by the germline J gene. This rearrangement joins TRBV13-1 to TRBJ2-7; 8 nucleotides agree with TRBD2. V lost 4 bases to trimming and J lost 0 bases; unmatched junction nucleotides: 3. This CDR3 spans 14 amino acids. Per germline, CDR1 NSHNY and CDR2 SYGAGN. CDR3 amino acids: CASSNTGGSYEQYF. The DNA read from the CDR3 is TGTGCCAGCAGTAATACTGGGGGCTCCTAT.

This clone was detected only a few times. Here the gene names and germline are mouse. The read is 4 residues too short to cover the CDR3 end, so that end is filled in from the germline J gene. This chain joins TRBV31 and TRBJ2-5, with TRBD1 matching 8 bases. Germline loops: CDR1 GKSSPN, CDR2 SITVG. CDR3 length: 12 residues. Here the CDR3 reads CAWRQGADTQYF. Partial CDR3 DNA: TGTGCCTGGAGGCAGGGGGCCGAC.

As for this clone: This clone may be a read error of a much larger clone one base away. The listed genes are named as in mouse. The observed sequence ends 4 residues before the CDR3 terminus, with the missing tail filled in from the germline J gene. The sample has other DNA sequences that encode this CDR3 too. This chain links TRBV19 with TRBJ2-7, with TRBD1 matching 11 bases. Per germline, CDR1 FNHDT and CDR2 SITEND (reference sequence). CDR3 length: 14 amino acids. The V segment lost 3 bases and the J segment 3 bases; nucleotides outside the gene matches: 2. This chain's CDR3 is CASSRGTGGYEQYF. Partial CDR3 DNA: TGTGCCAGCAGTAGAGGGACAGGGGGCTAT. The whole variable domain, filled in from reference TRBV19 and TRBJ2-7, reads GGIITQTPKFLIGQEGQKLTLKCQQNFNHDTMYWYRQDSGKGLRLIYYSITENDLQKGDLSEGYDASREKKSSFSLTVTSAQKNEMAVFLCASSRGTGGYEQYFGPGTRLTVL.

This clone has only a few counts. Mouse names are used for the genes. CDR3 DNA, as far as it was read: TGTGCCAGCAGTACGACAGGATCCTAT. Translation gives CASSTTGSY. The whole CDR3 region reads CASSTTGSYEQYF. This sequence joins TRBV14 and TRBJ2-7; possibly TRBD1 for D (6 bases). The DNA ends 4 residues before the CDR3 does, and the rest of the CDR3 is filled in from the germline J gene. The germline V gene encodes CDR1 SGHDT and CDR2 FRDEAV. V was shortened by 4 bases and J by 1 base, with 9 bases between the two germline ends. The CDR3 sequence is 13 residues long.

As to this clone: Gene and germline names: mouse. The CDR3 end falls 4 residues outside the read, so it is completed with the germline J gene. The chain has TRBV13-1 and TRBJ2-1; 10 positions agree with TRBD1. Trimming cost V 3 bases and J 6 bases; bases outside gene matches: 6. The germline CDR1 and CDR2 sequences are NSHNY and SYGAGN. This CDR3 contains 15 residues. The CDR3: CASSAGTGVFAEQFF. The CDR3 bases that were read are TGTGCCAGCAGTGCCGGGACAGGGGTATTTGCT.

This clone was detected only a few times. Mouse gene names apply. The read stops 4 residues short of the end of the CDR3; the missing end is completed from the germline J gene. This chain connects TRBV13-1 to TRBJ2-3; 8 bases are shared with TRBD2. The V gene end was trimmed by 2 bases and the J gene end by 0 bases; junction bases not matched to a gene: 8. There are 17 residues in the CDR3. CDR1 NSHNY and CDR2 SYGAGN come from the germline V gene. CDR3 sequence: CASSEIPGGTSAETLYF. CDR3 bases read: TGTGCCAGCAGTGAAATCCCTGGGGGGACTAGTGCAGAA.

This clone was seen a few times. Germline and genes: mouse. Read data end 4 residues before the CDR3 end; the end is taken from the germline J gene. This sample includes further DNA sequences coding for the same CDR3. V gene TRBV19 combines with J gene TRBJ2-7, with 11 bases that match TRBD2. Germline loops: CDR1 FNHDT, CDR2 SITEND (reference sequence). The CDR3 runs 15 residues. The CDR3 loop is CASSITGTGGYEQYF. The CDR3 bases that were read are TGTGCCAGCAGTATAACCGGGACTGGGGGATAT.

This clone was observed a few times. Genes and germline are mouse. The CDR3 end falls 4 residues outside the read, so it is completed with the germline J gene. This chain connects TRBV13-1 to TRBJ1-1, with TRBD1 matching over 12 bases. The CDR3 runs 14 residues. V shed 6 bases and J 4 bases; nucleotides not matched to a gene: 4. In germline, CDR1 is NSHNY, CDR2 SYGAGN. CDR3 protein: CASTGTGGSTEVFF. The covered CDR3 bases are TGTGCCAGCACCGGGACAGGGGGCAGCACA.

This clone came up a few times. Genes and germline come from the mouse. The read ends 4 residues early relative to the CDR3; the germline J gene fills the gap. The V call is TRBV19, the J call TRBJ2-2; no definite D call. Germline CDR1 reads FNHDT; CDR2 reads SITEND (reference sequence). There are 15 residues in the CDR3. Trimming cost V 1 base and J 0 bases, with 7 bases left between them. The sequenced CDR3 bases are TGTGCCAGCAGTATATGGGTAGCAAACACCGGG. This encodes CASSIWVANTG. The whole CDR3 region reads CASSIWVANTGQLYF.

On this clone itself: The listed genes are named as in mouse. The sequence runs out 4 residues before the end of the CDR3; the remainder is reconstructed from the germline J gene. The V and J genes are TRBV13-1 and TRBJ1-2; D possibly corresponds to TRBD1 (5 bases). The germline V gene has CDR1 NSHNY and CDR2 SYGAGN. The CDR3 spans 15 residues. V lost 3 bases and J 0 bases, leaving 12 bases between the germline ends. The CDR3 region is CASSGQGATNSDYTF. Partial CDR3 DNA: TGTGCCAGCAGTGGGCAGGGAGCGACAAACTCC.

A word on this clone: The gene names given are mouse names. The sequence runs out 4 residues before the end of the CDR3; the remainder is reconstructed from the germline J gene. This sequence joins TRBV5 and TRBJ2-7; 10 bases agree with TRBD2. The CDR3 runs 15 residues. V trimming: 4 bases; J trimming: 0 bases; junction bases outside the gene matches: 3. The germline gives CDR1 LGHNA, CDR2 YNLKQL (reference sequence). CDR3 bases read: TGTGCCAGCAGCCCGACTGGGGGGAGCTCCTAT. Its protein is CASSPTGGSSY. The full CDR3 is CASSPTGGSSYEQYF.

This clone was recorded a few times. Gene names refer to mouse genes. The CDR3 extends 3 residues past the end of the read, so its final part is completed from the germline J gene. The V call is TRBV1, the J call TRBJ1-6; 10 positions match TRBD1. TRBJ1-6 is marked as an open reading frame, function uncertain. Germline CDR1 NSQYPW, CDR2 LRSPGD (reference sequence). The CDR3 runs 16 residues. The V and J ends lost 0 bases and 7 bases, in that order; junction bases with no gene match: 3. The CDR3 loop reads CTCSAEWGQGNSPLYF. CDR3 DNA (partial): TGCACCTGCAGTGCAGAGTGGGGACAGGGGAATTCGCCC.

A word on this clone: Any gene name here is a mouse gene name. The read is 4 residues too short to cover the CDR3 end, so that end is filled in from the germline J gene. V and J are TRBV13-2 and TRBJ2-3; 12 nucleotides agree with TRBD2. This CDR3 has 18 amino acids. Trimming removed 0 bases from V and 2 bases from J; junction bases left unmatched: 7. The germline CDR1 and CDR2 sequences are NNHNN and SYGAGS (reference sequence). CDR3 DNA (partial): TGTGCCAGCGGTGATGCGGGACTGGGGGGTGAGGTTGCAGAA. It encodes CASGDAGLGGEVAE. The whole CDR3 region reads CASGDAGLGGEVAETLYF.

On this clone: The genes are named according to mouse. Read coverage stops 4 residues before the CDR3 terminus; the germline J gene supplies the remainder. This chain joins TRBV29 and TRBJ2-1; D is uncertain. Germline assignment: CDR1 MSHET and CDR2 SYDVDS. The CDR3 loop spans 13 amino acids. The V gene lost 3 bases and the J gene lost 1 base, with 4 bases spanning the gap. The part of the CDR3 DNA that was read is TGTGCTAGCAGTTTTGGGAACTATGCT. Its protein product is CASSFGNYA. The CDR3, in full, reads CASSFGNYAEQFF.

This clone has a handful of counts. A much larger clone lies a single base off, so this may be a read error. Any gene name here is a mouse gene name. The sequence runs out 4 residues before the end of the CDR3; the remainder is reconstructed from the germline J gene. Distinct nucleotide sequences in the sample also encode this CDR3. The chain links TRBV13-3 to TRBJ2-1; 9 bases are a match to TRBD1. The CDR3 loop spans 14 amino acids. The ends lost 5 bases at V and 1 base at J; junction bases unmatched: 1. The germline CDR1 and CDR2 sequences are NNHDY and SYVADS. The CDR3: CASSGTGNYAEQFF. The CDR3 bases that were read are TGTGCCAGCAGCGGGACAGGGAACTATGCT.